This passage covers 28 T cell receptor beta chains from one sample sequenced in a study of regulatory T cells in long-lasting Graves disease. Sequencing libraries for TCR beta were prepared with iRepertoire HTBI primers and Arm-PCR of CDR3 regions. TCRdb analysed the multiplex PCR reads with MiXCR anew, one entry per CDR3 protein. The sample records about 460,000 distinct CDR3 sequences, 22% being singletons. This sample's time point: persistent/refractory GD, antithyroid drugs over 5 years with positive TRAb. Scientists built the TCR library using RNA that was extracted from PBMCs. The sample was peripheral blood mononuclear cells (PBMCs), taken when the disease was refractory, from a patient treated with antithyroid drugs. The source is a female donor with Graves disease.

DNA for the CDR3: TGCAGTGCTCGATGGGCCGCCCACACTGAAGCTTTCTTT. Its translation: CSARWAAHTEAFF. The chain couples TRBV20-1 to TRBJ1-1, with no clear D. Trimming removed 5 bases at V and 3 bases at J, with 13 bases between. This CDR3 comprises 13 residues. Germline V gene sequence: CDR1 DFQATT, CDR2 SNEGSKA (reference sequence).

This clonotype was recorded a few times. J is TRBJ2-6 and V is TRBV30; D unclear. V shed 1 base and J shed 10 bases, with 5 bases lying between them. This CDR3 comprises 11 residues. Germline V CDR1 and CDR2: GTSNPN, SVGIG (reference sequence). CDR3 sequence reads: CAWSEKNVLTF. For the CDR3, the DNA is TGTGCCTGGAGTGAAAAAAACGTCCTGACTTTC.

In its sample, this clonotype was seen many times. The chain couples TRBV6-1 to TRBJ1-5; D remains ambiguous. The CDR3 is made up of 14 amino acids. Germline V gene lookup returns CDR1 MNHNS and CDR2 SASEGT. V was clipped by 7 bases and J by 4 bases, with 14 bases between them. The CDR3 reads CASNVVSVNQPQHF. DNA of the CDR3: TGTGCCAGCAACGTAGTGTCGGTTAATCAGCCCCAGCATTTT.

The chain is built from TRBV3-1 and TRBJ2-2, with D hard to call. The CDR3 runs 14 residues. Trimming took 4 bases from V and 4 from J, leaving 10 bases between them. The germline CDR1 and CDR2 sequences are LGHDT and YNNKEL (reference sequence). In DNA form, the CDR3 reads TGTGCCAGCAGCCCCTCACTGTTCACCGGGGAGCTGTTTTTT. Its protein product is CASSPSLFTGELFF.

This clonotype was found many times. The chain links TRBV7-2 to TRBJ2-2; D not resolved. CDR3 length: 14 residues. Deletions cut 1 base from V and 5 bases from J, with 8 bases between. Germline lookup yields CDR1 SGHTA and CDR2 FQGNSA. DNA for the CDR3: TGTGCCAGCAGCTTAGTAGGCAAAACCGGGGAGCTGTTTTTT. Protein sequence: CASSLVGKTGELFF. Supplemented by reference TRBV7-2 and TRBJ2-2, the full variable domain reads GAGVSQSPSNKVTEKGKDVELRCDPISGHTALYWYRQSLGQGLEFLIYFQGNSAPDKSGLPSDRFSAERTGGSVSTLTIQRTQQEDSAVYLCASSLVGKTGELFFGEGSRLTVL.

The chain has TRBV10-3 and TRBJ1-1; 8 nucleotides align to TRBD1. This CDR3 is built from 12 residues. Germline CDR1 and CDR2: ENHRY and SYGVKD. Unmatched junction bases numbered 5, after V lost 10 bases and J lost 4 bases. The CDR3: CATAQGATEAFF. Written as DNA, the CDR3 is TGTGCCACCGCGCAGGGGGCCACTGAAGCTTTCTTT.

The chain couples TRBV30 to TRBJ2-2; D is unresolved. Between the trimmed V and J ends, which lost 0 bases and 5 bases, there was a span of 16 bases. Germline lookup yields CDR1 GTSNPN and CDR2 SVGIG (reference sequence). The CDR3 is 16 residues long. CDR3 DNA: TGTGCCTGGAGTGTATTAGGGCTCACCATAACCGGGGAGCTGTTTTTT. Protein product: CAWSVLGLTITGELFF.

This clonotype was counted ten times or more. CDR3 nucleotide sequence: TGTGCCACCAGCAGTTACAGAGCAACTAATGAAAAACTGTTTTTT. Its translation: CATSSYRATNEKLFF. The chain combines TRBV15 with TRBJ1-4, with no clear D. Trimming removed 3 bases from V and 0 bases from J, with 8 bases in between. From germline, CDR1 is LNHNV and CDR2 YYDKDF (reference sequence). The CDR3 extends over 15 amino acids.

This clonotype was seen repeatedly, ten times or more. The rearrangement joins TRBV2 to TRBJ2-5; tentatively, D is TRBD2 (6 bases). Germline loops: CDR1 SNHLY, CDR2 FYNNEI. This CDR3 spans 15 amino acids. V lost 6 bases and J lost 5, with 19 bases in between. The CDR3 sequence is CASSPDYGEVETQYF. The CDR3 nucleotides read TGTGCCAGCAGCCCAGATTACGGGGAGGTGGAGACCCAGTACTTC.

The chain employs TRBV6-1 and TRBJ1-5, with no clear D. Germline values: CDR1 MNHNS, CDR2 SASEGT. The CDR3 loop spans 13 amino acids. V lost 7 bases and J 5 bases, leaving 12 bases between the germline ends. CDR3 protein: CASTDGNYQPQHF. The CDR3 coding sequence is TGTGCCAGCACCGACGGGAATTATCAGCCCCAGCATTTT.

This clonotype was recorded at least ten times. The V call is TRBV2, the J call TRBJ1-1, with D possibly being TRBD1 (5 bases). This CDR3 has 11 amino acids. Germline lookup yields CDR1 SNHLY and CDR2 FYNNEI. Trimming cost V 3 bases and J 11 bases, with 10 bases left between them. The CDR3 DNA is TGTGCCAGCAGTGATGGGGCTGGGGCTTTCTTT. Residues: CASSDGAGAFF.

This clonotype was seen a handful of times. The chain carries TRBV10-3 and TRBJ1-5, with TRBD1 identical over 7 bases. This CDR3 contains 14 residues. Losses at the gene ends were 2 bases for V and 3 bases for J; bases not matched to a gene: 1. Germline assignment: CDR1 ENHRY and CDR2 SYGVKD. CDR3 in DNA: TGTGCCATCAGTGAGGGACAGGCCAATCAGCCCCAGCATTTT. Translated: CAISEGQANQPQHF.

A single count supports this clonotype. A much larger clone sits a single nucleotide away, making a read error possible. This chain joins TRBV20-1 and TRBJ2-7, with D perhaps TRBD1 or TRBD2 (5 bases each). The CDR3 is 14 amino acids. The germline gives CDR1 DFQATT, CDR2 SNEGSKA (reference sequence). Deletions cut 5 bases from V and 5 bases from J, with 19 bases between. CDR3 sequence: CSALNRDRAHEQYF. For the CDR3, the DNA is TGCAGTGCTCTGAACCGGGACCGAGCCCACGAGCAGTACTTC.

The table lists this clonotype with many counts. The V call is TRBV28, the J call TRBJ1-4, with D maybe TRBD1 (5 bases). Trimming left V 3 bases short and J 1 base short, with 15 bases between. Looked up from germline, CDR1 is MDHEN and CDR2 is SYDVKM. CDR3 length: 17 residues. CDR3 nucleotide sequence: TGTGCCAGCAGTTTTCTGTCCGGGGGGGGAACTAATGAAAAACTGTTTTTT. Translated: CASSFLSGGGTNEKLFF.

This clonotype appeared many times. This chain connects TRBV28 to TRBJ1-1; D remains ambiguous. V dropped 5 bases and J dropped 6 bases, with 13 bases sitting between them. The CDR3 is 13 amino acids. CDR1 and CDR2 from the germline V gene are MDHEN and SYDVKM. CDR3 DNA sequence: TGTGCCAGCAGTGCCCCTCAGCTCGCTGAAGCTTTCTTT. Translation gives CASSAPQLAEAFF.

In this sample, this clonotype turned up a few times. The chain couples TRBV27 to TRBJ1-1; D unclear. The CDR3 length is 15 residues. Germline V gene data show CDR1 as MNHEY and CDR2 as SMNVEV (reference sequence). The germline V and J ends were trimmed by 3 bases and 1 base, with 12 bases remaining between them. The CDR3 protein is CASSFYYGTNTEAFF. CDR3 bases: TGTGCCAGCAGTTTTTATTACGGTACGAACACTGAAGCTTTCTTT.

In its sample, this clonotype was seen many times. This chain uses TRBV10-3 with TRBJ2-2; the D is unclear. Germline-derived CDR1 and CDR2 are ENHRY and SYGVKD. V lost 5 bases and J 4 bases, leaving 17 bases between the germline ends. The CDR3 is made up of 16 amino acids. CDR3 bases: TGTGCCATCAGTTTCCCAGGACCCACGGGCACCGGGGAGCTGTTTTTT. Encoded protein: CAISFPGPTGTGELFF.

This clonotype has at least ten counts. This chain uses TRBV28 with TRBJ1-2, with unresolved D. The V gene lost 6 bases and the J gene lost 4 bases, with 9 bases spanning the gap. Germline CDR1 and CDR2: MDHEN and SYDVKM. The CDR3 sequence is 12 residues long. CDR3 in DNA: TGTGCCAGCAGGTCCATCAGCTATGGCTACACCTTC. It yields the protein CASRSISYGYTF.

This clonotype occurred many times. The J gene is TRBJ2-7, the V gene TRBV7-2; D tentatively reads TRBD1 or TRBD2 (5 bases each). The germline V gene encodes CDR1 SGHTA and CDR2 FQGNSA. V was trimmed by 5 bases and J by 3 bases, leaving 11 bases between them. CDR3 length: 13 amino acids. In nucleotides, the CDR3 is TGTGCCAGCAGCCAGGGACGGCTCTACGAGCAGTACTTC. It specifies CASSQGRLYEQYF.

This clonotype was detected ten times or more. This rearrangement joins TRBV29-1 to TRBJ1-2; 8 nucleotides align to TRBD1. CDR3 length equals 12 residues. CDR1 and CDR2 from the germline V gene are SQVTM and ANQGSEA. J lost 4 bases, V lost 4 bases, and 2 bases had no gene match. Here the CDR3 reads CSVGDRSYGYTF. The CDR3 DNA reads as TGCAGCGTTGGGGACAGGAGCTATGGCTACACCTTC.

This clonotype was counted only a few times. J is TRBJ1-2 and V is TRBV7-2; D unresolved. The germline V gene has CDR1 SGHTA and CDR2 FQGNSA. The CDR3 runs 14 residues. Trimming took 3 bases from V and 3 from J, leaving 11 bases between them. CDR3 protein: CASSFSRADYGYTF. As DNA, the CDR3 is TGTGCCAGCAGCTTTTCAAGGGCGGACTATGGCTACACCTTC.

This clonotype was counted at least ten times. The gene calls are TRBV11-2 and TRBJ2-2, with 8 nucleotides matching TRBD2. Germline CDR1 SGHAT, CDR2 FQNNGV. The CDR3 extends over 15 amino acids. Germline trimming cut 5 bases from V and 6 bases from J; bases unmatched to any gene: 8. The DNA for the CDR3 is TGTGCCAGCAGCCCCACCGGGGGGGCCGCCGGGGAGCTGTTTTTT. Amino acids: CASSPTGGAAGELFF.

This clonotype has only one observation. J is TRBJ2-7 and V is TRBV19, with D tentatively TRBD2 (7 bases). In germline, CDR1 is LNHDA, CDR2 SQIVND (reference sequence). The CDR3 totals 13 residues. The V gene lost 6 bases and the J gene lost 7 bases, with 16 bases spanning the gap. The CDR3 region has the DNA TGTGCCAGTAGGCAGACAGGACTAGGAGAGCAGTACTTC. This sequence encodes CASRQTGLGEQYF.

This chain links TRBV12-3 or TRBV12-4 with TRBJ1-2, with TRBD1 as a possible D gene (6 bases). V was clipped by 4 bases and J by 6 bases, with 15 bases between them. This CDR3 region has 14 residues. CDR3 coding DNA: TGTGCCAGCAGTTCCCCCTACCAGGGGCATGGCTACACCTTC. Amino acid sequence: CASSSPYQGHGYTF.

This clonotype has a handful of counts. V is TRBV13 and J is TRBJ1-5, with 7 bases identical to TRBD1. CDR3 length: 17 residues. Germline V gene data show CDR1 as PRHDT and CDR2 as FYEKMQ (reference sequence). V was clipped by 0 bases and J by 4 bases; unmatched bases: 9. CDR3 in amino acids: CASSLGLGTDGNQPQHF. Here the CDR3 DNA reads TGTGCCAGCAGCTTAGGCCTAGGGACAGATGGGAATCAGCCCCAGCATTTT.

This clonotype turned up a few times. CDR3 sequence: CAWGQQGLRKNIQYF. The CDR3 DNA reads TGTGCCTGGGGTCAACAGGGATTAAGGAAAAACATTCAGTACTTC. This rearrangement joins TRBV30 to TRBJ2-4; D is possibly TRBD1 (6 bases). V lost 5 bases to trimming and J lost 4 bases, with 18 bases between them. CDR3 length: 15 residues. The V gene's germline CDR1 is GTSNPN and CDR2 SVGIG (reference sequence). The variable domain in full, completed from reference TRBV30 and TRBJ2-4, reads SQTIHQWPATLVQPVGSPLSLECTVEGTSNPNLYWYRQAAGRGLQLLFYSVGIGQISSEVPQNLSASRPQDRQFILSSKKLLLSDSGFYLCAWGQQGLRKNIQYFGAGTRLSVL.

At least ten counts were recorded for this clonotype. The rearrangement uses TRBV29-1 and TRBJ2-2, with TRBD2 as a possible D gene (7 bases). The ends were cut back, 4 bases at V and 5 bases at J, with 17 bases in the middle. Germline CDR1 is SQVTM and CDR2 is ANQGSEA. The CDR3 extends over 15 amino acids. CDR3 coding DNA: TGCAGCGTTGTAAGATCCAGGGGAGGGACCGGGGAGCTGTTTTTT. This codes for CSVVRSRGGTGELFF.

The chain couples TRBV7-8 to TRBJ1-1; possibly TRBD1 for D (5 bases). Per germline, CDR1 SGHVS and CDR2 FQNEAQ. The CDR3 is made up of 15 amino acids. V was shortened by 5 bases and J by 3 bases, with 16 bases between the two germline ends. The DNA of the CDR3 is TGTGCCAGCAGCGTTAACAGGATGTTAGACACTGAAGCTTTCTTT. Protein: CASSVNRMLDTEAFF. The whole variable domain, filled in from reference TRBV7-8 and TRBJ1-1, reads GAGVSQSPRYKVAKRGQDVALRCDPISGHVSLFWYQQALGQGPEFLTYFQNEAQLDKSGLPSDRFFAERPEGSVSTLKIQRTQQEDSAVYLCASSVNRMLDTEAFFGQGTRLTVV.